What follows is one T cell receptor (beta chain) and its context. Its target is not known. The data derive from a study of cytomegalovirus exposure and HLA in healthy donors. Regarding the study as a whole: The investigators catalogued 150 or so TCR beta chains as cytomegalovirus-associated. Later on, an analysis found that several of the most significant clusters appeared to be linked to common viral pathogens, which included parvovirus B19.

Primers: 60 Vbeta forward and 13 Jbeta reverse. Assay used: immunoSEQ multiplex PCR; TCRdb lists only in-frame clones, some missing. The sample totals about 170,000 clones; its top ten clones hold around 1.2%. Healthy bone marrow donors made up the donor group. Germline V CDR1 and CDR2: SGHVS, FNYEAQ. This CDR3 contains 16 residues. The ends lost 2 bases at V and 4 bases at J; junction bases unmatched: 7. Sequencing used PBMCs. The clonotype comes from a woman in her sixties or seventies in good health and CMV-seronegative. V gene TRBV7-6 combines with J gene TRBJ1-1, with 10 bases matching TRBD1. CDR3 residues: CASSLQTGGAGTEAFF. In nucleotides, the CDR3 is TGTGCCAGCAGCTTACAGACAGGGGGCGCGGGCACTGAAGCTTTCTTT. The full variable domain, its missing parts supplied by reference TRBV7-6 and TRBJ1-1, is GAGVSQSPRYKVTKRGQDVALRCDPISGHVSLYWYRQALGQGPEFLTYFNYEAQQDKSGLPNDRFSAERPEGSISTLTIQRTEQRDSAMYRCASSLQTGGAGTEAFFGQGTRLTVV.